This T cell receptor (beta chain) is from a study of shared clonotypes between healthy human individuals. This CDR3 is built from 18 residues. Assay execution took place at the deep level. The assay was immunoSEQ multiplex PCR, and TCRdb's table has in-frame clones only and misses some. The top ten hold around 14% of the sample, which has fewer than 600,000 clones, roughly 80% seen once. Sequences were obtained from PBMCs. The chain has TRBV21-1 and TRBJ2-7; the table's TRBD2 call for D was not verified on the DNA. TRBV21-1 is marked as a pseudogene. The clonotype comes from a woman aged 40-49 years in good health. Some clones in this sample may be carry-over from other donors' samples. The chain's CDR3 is CASSKVIPKRTRVYEQYF. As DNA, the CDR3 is TGTGCCAGCAGCAAAGTGATCCCGAAACGAACTAGAGTCTACGAGCAGTACTTC.